The present TCR beta chain was sequenced within a study of post-analysis software for immune sequencing data. Whole-study context: Recorded subtypes: relapsing-remitting, secondary progressive, progressive-relapsing; some patients unannotated.

This clonotype has more than one count but fewer than ten. Antigen unknown. Study-wide findings and caveats: Controls showed significantly higher normalized Chao1 diversity than did multiple sclerosis patients.

The TCR beta cDNA libraries carried unique molecular identifiers. TCRdb reprocessed the PCR reads with MiXCR, giving one entry per CDR3 protein. The data show about 540,000 distinct CDR3 sequences, roughly 34% seen once. This receptor was taken from a girl aged 2-17 years with multiple sclerosis. Sequencing was done on a sample of blood.

CDR3: CSATGQGQNEQFF. DNA for the CDR3: TGCAGTGCTACAGGACAAGGGCAGAATGAGCAGTTCTTC. The chain carries TRBV20-1 and TRBJ2-1; weak D call: TRBD1 (5 bases). The CDR3 totals 13 residues. CDR1 is DFQATT, CDR2 SNEGSKA, per germline (reference sequence). Trimming took off 4 bases at V and 7 bases at J, with 14 bases between the two ends.